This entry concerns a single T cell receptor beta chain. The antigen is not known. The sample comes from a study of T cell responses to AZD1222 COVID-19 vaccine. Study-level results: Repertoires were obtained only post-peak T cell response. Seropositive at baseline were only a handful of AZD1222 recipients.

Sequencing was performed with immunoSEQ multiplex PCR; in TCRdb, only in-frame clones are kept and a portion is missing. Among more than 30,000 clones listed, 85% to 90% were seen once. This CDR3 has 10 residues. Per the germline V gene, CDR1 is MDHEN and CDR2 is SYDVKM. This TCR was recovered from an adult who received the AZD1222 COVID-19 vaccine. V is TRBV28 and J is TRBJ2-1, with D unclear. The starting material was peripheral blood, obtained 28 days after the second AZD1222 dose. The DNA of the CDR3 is TGTGTGGACCCCTACAATGAGCAGTTCTTC. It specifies CVDPYNEQFF.